The 26 T cell receptor beta chains below were found in one sample sequenced in a study of T-cell memory formation after mild COVID-19. MiXCR was run by TCRdb on the 5' RACE reads, yielding one entry per CDR3 protein. The sample includes nearly 350,000 distinct CDR3 sequences, over 10% seen only once; the top ten take 20% to 25%. Sequenced: PBMCs or a T cell subset sorted from them (not recorded which). These receptors were obtained from a man between 18 and 35 years old who had mild COVID-19 (a few samples of this study predate the infection). Cell type and time point are not known.

The gene calls are TRBV7-9 and TRBJ1-5; D might be TRBD1 (5 bases). Germline lookup yields CDR1 SEHNR and CDR2 FQNEAQ (reference sequence). Trimming pared 5 bases from V and 4 bases from J, leaving 12 bases between. The CDR3 has 14 amino acids. In nucleotides, the CDR3 is TGTGCCAGCAGCCCCTTCGGGGGAAATCAGCCCCAGCATTTT. Amino acids: CASSPFGGNQPQHF.

The chain couples TRBV9 to TRBJ1-5, with 8 bases lining up with TRBD1. This CDR3 is 14 amino acids long. The J segment lost 10 bases and the V segment lost 4 bases, leaving 10 bases of the junction unmatched. The germline gives CDR1 SGDLS, CDR2 YYNGEE. The CDR3 spells CASSPGQGRTPQHF. CDR3 DNA: TGTGCCAGCAGCCCCGGACAGGGAAGAACACCCCAGCATTTT.

V and J are TRBV7-2 and TRBJ2-5; TRBD2 aligns across 7 bases. The junction had 6 bases not matched to a gene; V was cut back by 4 bases and J by 4 bases. The CDR3 sequence is 14 residues long. CDR1 is SGHTA, CDR2 FQGNSA, per germline. The CDR3 sequence is CASSSQRDGETQYF. Here the CDR3 DNA reads TGTGCCAGCAGCTCTCAGCGGGACGGAGAGACCCAGTACTTC.

In this sample, this clonotype turned up many times. For the CDR3, the DNA is TGTGCCAGCAGCTTACGGCGGGGTGGGAATTCACCCCTCCACTTT. It specifies CASSLRRGGNSPLHF. This rearrangement joins TRBV7-6 to TRBJ1-6; D gene uncertain. The CDR3 totals 15 residues. Germline assignment: CDR1 SGHVS and CDR2 FNYEAQ. The ends were cut back, 2 bases at V and 7 bases at J, with 12 bases in the middle.

A single count supports this clonotype. V usage is TRBV7-2 and J usage is TRBJ1-2; the D gene is possibly TRBD1 (5 bases). The CDR3 covers 13 residues. CDR1 is SGHTA, CDR2 FQGNSA, per germline. With 5 bases removed from V and 7 bases from J, the gap between germline ends came to 14 bases. CDR3 bases: TGTGCCAGCAGCCCCAAGACCAGGGCTGGCTACACCTTC. This sequence encodes CASSPKTRAGYTF.

The sample holds a few counts of this clonotype. The CDR3 sequence: CASSQLLGQTNTEAFF. CDR3 nucleotides: TGTGCCAGCAGCCAGCTTTTGGGACAGACAAACACTGAAGCTTTCTTT. This chain connects TRBV3-1 to TRBJ1-1; 7 bases agree with TRBD1. The germline gives CDR1 LGHDT, CDR2 YNNKEL (reference sequence). Trimming took 3 bases from V and 2 from J; bases not matched to a gene: 9. This CDR3 spans 16 amino acids. Complete variable domain (other parts from reference TRBV3-1 and TRBJ1-1): DTAVSQTPKYLVTQMGNDKSIKCEQNLGHDTMYWYKQDSKKFLKIMFSYNNKELIINETVPNRFSPKSPDKAHLNLHINSLELGDSAVYFCASSQLLGQTNTEAFFGQGTRLTVV.

The rearrangement joins TRBV5-1 to TRBJ2-7, with TRBD2 identical over 9 bases. The CDR3 totals 15 residues. The ends lost 3 bases at V and 7 bases at J; junction bases unmatched: 11. In germline, CDR1 is SGHRS, CDR2 YFSETQ. Written as DNA, the CDR3 is TGCGCCAGCAGCTCACTAGCGGGCCCTGGGGGAGAGCAGTACGTC. This encodes CASSSLAGPGGEQYV.

This clonotype has only a few counts. The V and J genes are TRBV5-1 and TRBJ2-6; 8 positions match TRBD1. Germline-derived CDR1 and CDR2 are SGHRS and YFSETQ. Trimming took 1 base from V and 4 from J; bases not matched to a gene: 7. This CDR3 is 17 amino acids long. CDR3 DNA sequence: TGCGCCAGCAGCTTGTCGACAGGGGCGCGGGGGGCCAACGTCCTGACTTTC. Protein: CASSLSTGARGANVLTF. Full variable domain (outside the CDR3, taken from reference TRBV5-1 and TRBJ2-6): KAGVTQTPRYLIKTRGQQVTLSCSPISGHRSVSWYQQTPGQGLQFLFEYFSETQRNKGNFPGRFSGRQFSNSRSEMNVSTLELGDSALYLCASSLSTGARGANVLTFGAGSRLTVL.

The table lists this clonotype with many counts. The chain has TRBV4-3 and TRBJ2-3; 10 nucleotides agree with TRBD2. Germline V gives CDR1 LGHNA, CDR2 YSLEER. V dropped 1 base and J dropped 4; count of bases not matched to a gene: 5. The CDR3 has 16 residues. The CDR3: CASSQVSGGASDTQYF. As DNA, the CDR3 is TGCGCCAGCAGCCAAGTCAGCGGGGGGGCCTCAGATACGCAGTATTTT.

The chain uses TRBV20-1 and TRBJ2-1; D perhaps matches TRBD2 (6 bases). V was shortened by 5 bases and J by 8 bases, with 16 bases between the two germline ends. Germline loops: CDR1 DFQATT, CDR2 SNEGSKA (reference sequence). The CDR3 is made up of 13 amino acids. CDR3 loop: CSAPISGKDEQFF. CDR3 nucleotide sequence: TGCAGTGCTCCAATTAGCGGAAAGGATGAGCAGTTCTTC.

This clonotype occurred a few times. The chain employs TRBV20-1 and TRBJ1-3, with 7 bases fitting TRBD1. CDR3 length: 14 residues. Germline V gene data show CDR1 as DFQATT and CDR2 as SNEGSKA (reference sequence). The junction had 4 bases not matched to a gene; V was cut back by 1 base and J by 4 bases. CDR3 sequence: CSARVTGDGNTIYF. The DNA of the CDR3 is TGCAGTGCTAGAGTCACAGGGGACGGAAACACCATATATTTT.

This clonotype came up a few times. The J gene is TRBJ2-7, the V gene TRBV5-4; TRBD2 matches at 9 bases. V was clipped by 0 bases and J by 1 base; unmatched bases: 2. The CDR3 runs to 15 residues. The V gene's germline CDR1 is SGHNT and CDR2 YYREEE (reference sequence). The CDR3 is CASSLDLAGSYEQYV. The CDR3, as DNA: TGTGCCAGCAGCTTGGATCTAGCGGGGTCCTACGAGCAGTACGTC.

This clonotype was seen a few times. The rearrangement uses TRBV6-5 and TRBJ2-7; 8 bases fit TRBD1. CDR1 and CDR2 (germline): MNHEY, SVGAGI. This CDR3 region has 15 residues. The trim removed 6 bases at V and 4 bases at J, leaving 11 bases unmatched. The CDR3 sequence: CASSRPATGGYEQYF. The CDR3 DNA reads TGTGCCAGCAGCCGACCAGCAACAGGGGGATACGAGCAGTACTTC.

This clonotype occurred once. The chain couples TRBV20-1 to TRBJ2-6; 11 bases map to TRBD1. Per germline, CDR1 DFQATT and CDR2 SNEGSKA (reference sequence). The V and J ends lost 1 base and 2 bases, in that order; junction bases with no gene match: 1. This CDR3 contains 16 residues. The CDR3 here is CSARGTGGPGANVLTF. The DNA of the CDR3 is TGCAGTGCTAGAGGGACAGGGGGCCCTGGGGCCAACGTCCTGACTTTC.

This clonotype was seen ten or more times. The CDR3 loop reads CASSSLLSGGPDTQYF. The DNA for the CDR3 is TGTGCCAGCAGCTCACTCCTTTCGGGGGGGCCAGATACGCAGTATTTT. This chain uses TRBV7-6 with TRBJ2-3, with 8 bases matching TRBD2. CDR3 length: 16 amino acids. Unmatched junction bases numbered 10, after V lost 4 bases and J lost 4 bases. In germline, CDR1 is SGHVS, CDR2 FNYEAQ.

This clonotype has just a few counts. J is TRBJ1-1 and V is TRBV25-1; no clear D gene. Germline V CDR1 and CDR2: MGHDK, SYGVNS. With 3 bases removed from V and 5 bases from J, the gap between germline ends came to 16 bases. This CDR3 has 15 amino acids. This CDR3 is CASSDTNRRGTEAFF. The DNA for the CDR3 is TGTGCCAGCAGTGACACTAACAGAAGAGGGACTGAAGCTTTCTTT.

This clonotype appeared a few times. This sequence joins TRBV6-5 and TRBJ1-5, with D uncertain. Looked up from germline, CDR1 is MNHEY and CDR2 is SVGAGI. V was pared by 4 bases and J by 1 base, with 11 bases between. The CDR3 sequence is 15 residues long. This CDR3 reads CASSLTLRSNQPQHF. The CDR3 DNA sequence: TGTGCCAGCAGTTTAACGCTGAGGAGCAATCAGCCCCAGCATTTT.

This CDR3 is CSVEGDTYTQYF. The CDR3 coding sequence is TGCAGCGTTGAGGGGGACACCTATACGCAGTATTTT. The V and J genes are TRBV29-1 and TRBJ2-3; maybe TRBD1 (6 bases). CDR3 length: 12 amino acids. The V gene lost 3 bases and the J gene lost 7 bases, with 11 bases spanning the gap. From germline, CDR1 is SQVTM and CDR2 ANQGSEA.

As to this clonotype: A read error may explain this, as a much larger clone is one base away. The chain has TRBV6-5 and TRBJ1-1; D call uncertain. The V end lost 0 bases, the J end lost 3 bases, and 14 bases lay between the germline ends. Looked up from germline, CDR1 is MNHEY and CDR2 is SVGAGI. The CDR3 extends over 16 amino acids. The CDR3 DNA is TGTGCCAGCAGTTACTCGCCGACTTCGGTGGACACTGAAGCTTTCTTT. Protein product: CASSYSPTSVDTEAFF.

In its sample, this clonotype was seen many times. The chain is built from TRBV12-3 or TRBV12-4 and TRBJ1-6; D possibly corresponds to TRBD1 (5 bases). Trimming removed 6 bases at V and 11 bases at J, with 14 bases between. The CDR3 totals 13 residues. Written as DNA, the CDR3 is TGTGCCAGCAGGCCCGGGGGAAGAACACCCCTCCACTTT. Translating it yields CASRPGGRTPLHF.

The chain couples TRBV7-6 to TRBJ2-3, with 8 bases aligning to TRBD2. Germline values: CDR1 SGHVS, CDR2 FNYEAQ. The ends lost 7 bases at V and 0 bases at J; junction bases unmatched: 9. The CDR3 contains 16 residues. The CDR3 DNA sequence: TGTGCCAGCACCCTCTTAGCGGGACTGAGCACAGATACGCAGTATTTT. Residues: CASTLLAGLSTDTQYF.

The rearrangement uses TRBV20-1 and TRBJ2-7; D is ambiguous. The germline gives CDR1 DFQATT, CDR2 SNEGSKA (reference sequence). This CDR3 is built from 12 residues. V shed 8 bases and J shed 6 bases, with 17 bases lying between them. The CDR3 DNA reads as TGCAGTTCGAAGGCATTTCTGGGCGAGCAGTACTTC. Amino acids: CSSKAFLGEQYF.

The V and J genes are TRBV5-6 and TRBJ1-2; no reliable D call. Germline CDR1 and CDR2: SGHDT and YYEEEE. Trimming pared 1 base from V and 7 bases from J, leaving 17 bases between. The CDR3 is made up of 15 amino acids. CDR3 region: CASSLLGGMGFGYTF. For the CDR3, the DNA is TGTGCCAGCAGCTTGTTGGGCGGAATGGGTTTTGGCTACACCTTC.

The genes are TRBV14 and TRBJ2-7; D is unresolved. The CDR3 is 14 amino acids. Trimming removed 0 bases from V and 1 base from J, with 7 bases in between. CDR1 and CDR2 from the germline V gene are SGHDN and FVKESK. CDR3 in amino acids: CASSQETQSYEQYV. For the CDR3, the DNA is TGTGCCAGCAGCCAAGAGACCCAATCCTACGAGCAGTACGTC.

The rearrangement joins TRBV7-3 to TRBJ2-3, with 8 nucleotides matching TRBD1. The germline CDR1 and CDR2 sequences are SGHTA and FQGTGA. This CDR3 has 15 residues. The V segment lost 3 bases and the J segment 3 bases; nucleotides outside the gene matches: 5. This CDR3 reads CASSFAGGLTDTQYF. In DNA form, the CDR3 reads TGTGCCAGCAGCTTCGCAGGGGGCCTTACAGATACGCAGTATTTT.

The rearrangement uses TRBV12-3 or TRBV12-4 and TRBJ2-2, with 8 bases identical to TRBD1. V lost 1 base and J lost 6; bases outside the gene matches: 4. This CDR3 comprises 15 residues. The chain's CDR3 is CASSLVGTGAGELFF. In DNA form, the CDR3 reads TGTGCCAGCAGTTTAGTTGGGACAGGAGCCGGGGAGCTGTTTTTT.